This T cell receptor beta chain was identified in a study of coeliac disease. The study's findings and limits: Active celiac intraepithelial and lamina propria samples had lower TRB and TRG clonality than control samples. Published gliadin-specific TRB sequences appeared in about 50% of the 18 coeliac samples, 1 of 6 controls. Few TRB amino acid sequences were shared between samples; most were unique.

One frozen 500,000-cell aliquot per fraction was sequenced. The method was immunoSEQ multiplex PCR; TCRdb's version includes in-frame clones alone and lacks a portion of them. The data hold several thousand clones, with about 61% observed a single time. Notes on this clone: No antigen is known for it. This sample includes further DNA sequences coding for the same CDR3.

Sequences were obtained from lymphocytes from the gut lamina propria. The TCR was taken from a man between 65 and 80 years old without celiac disease.

CDR3 amino acids: CASSLVSEETQYF. The CDR3 DNA follows: TGTGCCAGCAGCTTGGTCTCCGAAGAGACCCAGTACTTC. The rearrangement uses TRBV5-4 and TRBJ2-5; D call uncertain. Trimming shortened V by 0 bases and J by 3 bases, and 6 bases separated the two germline ends. CDR3 length: 13 amino acids. CDR1 and CDR2 (germline): SGHNT, YYREEE (reference sequence).